Below, one T cell receptor (beta chain) is given with its context. What antigen it recognizes has not been identified. No much larger clonotype is one base removed from it; base qualities were not supplied. This sample is part of a study of cytomegalovirus exposure and HLA in healthy donors (dated by TCRdb to between 2016 and 2019). With regard to the full study: According to an earlier analysis of several hundred of the donors, about 179 million T cells yielded 90 million to 140 million unique TCR beta sequences and approximately 300 Gb of sequence data. An early release covering roughly 600 HLA-typed donors comprised about 300 gigabases of sequencing data and 85 million or so unique TCR sequences. Among the roughly 370 genotyped donors, around 81% belonged to the genetic ancestry cluster associated with self-reported Caucasian donors. The study aimed to test whether signatures of past pathogen exposure could be identified by cataloging public T cell receptors. The study profiled the T cell repertoires of under 850 subjects by immunosequencing and related them to cytomegalovirus serostatus. Besides the first cohort of 500 to 700 subjects, a separate validation cohort made up of 120 different subjects was used. To predict cytomegalovirus infection status, the study combined high-throughput TCR immunosequencing, statistical association of individual TCRs with disease status, and machine learning. To study patterns of TCR occurrence, a later analysis re-analyzed previously published TCR beta repertoires from several hundred donors and added high-resolution HLA genotyping. In the later analysis, no new phenotypic data were used to find candidate immune exposures; instead, reliance was placed on TCR beta sequences and their occurrence across donors. In an earlier analysis of a few hundred of the donors, high-throughput TCR beta sequencing was used to judge whether each TCR beta V gene segment behaved as functional or pseudogenic. Donor age, sex, ethnicity and CMV serostatus were collected together with the repertoire data. In a later genetic analysis, genome-wide SNP genotypes for about three fifths of the roughly 670 donors were used, and that subset was treated as a discovery cohort. All discovery cohort repertoires had been generated using a single sequencing platform. HLA typing covered class I and class II loci at four-digit resolution. Typing coverage differed by locus: A, B, C, DRB1 and DQB1 were typed in roughly 620-630 donors, DQA1 in roughly 500, DPA1 in around 600, and DPB1 in 472. Four to six DR-DQ haplotypes were handled as single units for association and clustering, since linkage in the cohort was strong. Among 300 to 500 genotyped donors of the cohort, an average of around 250,000 unique TCR beta nucleotide sequences was sequenced per donor, of which about 18% were non-productive. Study-level results and caveats: Most TCR sequences were observed very rarely across donors, whereas some public TCRs were present in many individuals. Linkage disequilibrium might explain the correlated functional status among segregating V segments, but an unknown experimental factor could not be excluded. The authors suggested that the approach could potentially be generalized to other disease states and immunological phenotypes. In a later analysis, HLA-associated TCR beta chains showed more clonal expansion and lower generation probabilities than non-associated chains that were equally common. The study gave a list of more than 150 TCR beta chains associated with cytomegalovirus. A later genetic analysis reported fewer N-insertions in productive TCRs among donors in an Asian-associated ancestry cluster than the roughly 670-donor mean. A group of highly shared sequence variants was considered likely to be a technical artifact of the sequencing pipeline. Sequencing depth was assumed to be roughly uniform across donors in the presence/absence analyses, though that assumption may not hold. The cohort was sequenced for TCR beta chains only, and without alpha or paired-chain data the features that could be detected were limited. A later analysis found that TCR association rates varied across HLA loci, with DRB1 alleles showing the most associated TCRs and HLA-C alleles the fewest. Because HLA typing was missing for some donors at each locus, association tests included only the typed subset. Seventeen rarely observed V segments, including chromosome 9 orphons, were excluded from the earlier analysis of approximately 600 of the donors because counts were too low. A further reported finding was that TCR beta sequences accurately predicted the HLA-A and HLA-B alleles for most subjects in the first cohort. Some IMGT-functional V segments, including TRBV6-2 and TRBV6-3, could not be told apart with the 87-base-pair reads, so those segments were excluded. CMV serostatus was the only immune exposure information available for the cohort. An association between a missense DCLRE1C variant and V-gene and J-gene trimming of TCR beta chains was found in a later genetic analysis and replicated in an independent cohort. In vitro tests confirmed that a few of the cytomegalovirus-associated TCR beta chains recognize cytomegalovirus antigens. Most CMV-associated TCR beta chains appeared to be HLA-restricted in a later analysis, and the HLA associations seemed to be driven largely by CMV exposure. The classifier was reported to diagnose cytomegalovirus status with high specificity and sensitivity in both the original and validation cohorts. A later analysis reported that several top co-occurrence clusters appeared linked to parvovirus B19, influenza, CMV and Epstein-Barr virus. Broadly in line with IMGT annotations, most TCR beta V segments showed up in productive rearrangements about 87% or about 30% of the time in an earlier analysis of 450 to 750 of the donors. Strong co-occurrence of HLA alleles, especially DR and DQ, made assigning TCR associations to individual alleles difficult. At a false discovery rate of 0.05, a later analysis linked fewer than 20,000 TCR beta sequences to specific HLA alleles.

In total, 500 to 700 healthy bone marrow donors made up the cohort. At the time of sampling, all cohort members were nominally healthy, though unrecorded immune exposures were likely present. The donor tested CMV seronegative, placing the donor among the 350 to 400 seronegative members of the cohort. Each donor provided a peripheral blood sample, and peripheral blood mononuclear cells were used for TCR beta sequencing. Genomic DNA extraction from the blood cell samples was performed with the Qiagen DNeasy Blood Extraction Kit. The receptor library was made with the immunoSEQ multiplex PCR assay. For the multiplex PCR, a mixture combining 60 forward primers for TCR Vbeta segments and 13 reverse primers for TCR Jbeta segments was used. Amplification of the CDR3 region of rearranged TCR beta genes was performed with a multiplex PCR assay on genomic DNA. On the Illumina HiSeq System, the amplified TCR beta libraries were sequenced as 87-base-pair reads. In the original analysis: A later analysis counted 65 million to 90 million unique TCR beta chains across the 550 to 800 repertoires, and 10 million to 12 million of these chains were shared by at least two donors. To remove PCR and sequencing errors, raw reads were error-corrected and collapsed into unique sequences using a nearest-neighbor algorithm that merged closely related sequences. V, D and J gene segments were assigned by aligning CDR3 sequences to IMGT reference sequences. Each retained sequence needed at least a six-nucleotide match to both a V gene segment and a J gene segment. Rearrangements were classified as productive when the CDR3 lacked stop codons and remained in frame with V and J, and all other rearrangements were classified as non-productive. Following IMGT convention, CDR3 was defined as the stretch from the second conserved V-encoded cysteine to the conserved J-encoded phenylalanine. Sequences without an unambiguous match to a single V gene segment were excluded from the earlier analysis of 587 of the donors. An earlier analysis of 500 to 700 of the donors classified V segments as functional when productive rearrangements were above 56.7% and as segregating when the standard deviation between donors was above 5%. A statistical classification framework was built for diagnosing cytomegalovirus status from the catalog of TCR beta chain sequences. A later analysis assigned V and J genes by comparing TCR nucleotide sequences with IMGT/GENE-DB human TR gene sequences. A later analysis assigned CDR3 sequences and most-parsimonious VDJ recombination scenarios with the TCRdist pipeline. In a later analysis, every TCR beta chain was defined by the combination of its CDR3 amino acid sequence and its V-gene family, and reads without a unique V-gene family were dropped. A later analysis removed roughly 590 highly shared, low-generation-probability nucleotide sequences to deal with suspected cross-contamination and a sequencing artifact. A later analysis calculated a clonal expansion index for each public chain from normalized within-repertoire ranks of inferred template counts. Generation probabilities in a later analysis came from a VDJ recombination model fitted to out-of-frame rearrangements, and those results were checked against IGoR. A later analysis scored TCR-TCR, TCR-HLA and TCR-CMV co-occurrence with hypergeometric tests, applying a repertoire-size bias correction to TCR pairs. False discovery rates were estimated in a later analysis by permuting HLA or CMV assignments 20 times. In a later analysis, co-occurring TCRs were grouped with DBSCAN, and TCRdist sequence similarity was added when clustering was performed within HLA-allele-positive subsets. Repertoires with fewer than 30,000 or more than 120,000 public chains, plus five repertoires with anomalous nucleotide sharing, were excluded from co-occurrence clustering. TCRdb took over this immuneACCESS table, retaining in-frame rearrangements with V and J assigned. Such tables are incomplete; in checked studies, under half of the missing clones stem from an unresolved V gene, and the remainder is unexplained. D and trimming were read from the DNA, whereas the V and J calls and clone size are those reported in that table. Present in this sample are about 150,000 clones, over 70% of which were seen just once. Together, the top ten hold 1.2% of the sample.

The V end gives up 4 bases and the J end 4 bases, leaving 3 bases in the junction not matched to a gene. The CDR3 covers 13 residues, taking in both the cysteine and the phenylalanine. Here the CDR3 DNA is all that survives: 39 bases in frame from base 1. Based on the germline V gene (reference sequence), the CDR1 and CDR2 sequences are GTSNPN and SVGIG. The receptor was isolated from a boy between 2 and 10 years old in good health and CMV-seronegative. Sequenced: PBMCs. This chain joins TRBV30 to TRBJ2-3; 9 central bases correspond to TRBD2. Here is the DNA: TGTGCCTGGACAGCGGGAGGAGCAGATACGCAGTATTTT. It translates to CAWTAGGADTQYF.